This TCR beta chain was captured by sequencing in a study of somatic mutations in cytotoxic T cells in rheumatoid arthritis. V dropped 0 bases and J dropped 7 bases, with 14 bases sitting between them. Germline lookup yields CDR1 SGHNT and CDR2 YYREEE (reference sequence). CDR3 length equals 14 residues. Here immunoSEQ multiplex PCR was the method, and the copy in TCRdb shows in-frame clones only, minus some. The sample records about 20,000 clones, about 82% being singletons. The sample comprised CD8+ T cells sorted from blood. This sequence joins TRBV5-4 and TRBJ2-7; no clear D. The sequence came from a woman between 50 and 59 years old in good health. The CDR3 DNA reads TGTGCCAGCAGCTTGGAGGCTACCCCTGGGGAGCAGTACTTC. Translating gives CASSLEATPGEQYF.